This T cell receptor beta chain came from a study of metastatic and nonmetastatic thyroid tumors. As originally analysed: Researchers built a distant-metastasis classifier for papillary thyroid cancer that drew on CDR3 differences across clinicopathological groups. From the PCR reads, TCRdb re-called clones with MiXCR. V and J calls and clone size were set by TCRdb, not the authors. The sample includes some 11,000 clones, around 21% of them seen just once. J lost 3 bases, V lost 3 bases, and 7 bases had no gene match. This CDR3 has 15 residues. The germline V gene encodes CDR1 GTSNPN and CDR2 SVGIG (reference sequence). Before thyroid surgery, none of the patients had received any treatment. This clone occurred many times. Its antigen is not identified. General study results and limits: Malignant tumors reportedly showed significantly higher TCR beta diversity than benign nodules in both blood and tumor.

This sequence joins TRBV30 and TRBJ2-1, with 8 positions matching TRBD2. The sequence derives from a female donor with papillary thyroid cancer or a benign thyroid nodule (not recorded which). Some clones in this sample may be carry-over from other donors' samples. The sequenced material came from adjacent normal tissue. This chain's CDR3 is CAWRLTSGGYNEQFF. The CDR3 DNA reads TGTGCCTGGAGGTTAACTAGCGGAGGCTACAATGAGCAGTTCTTC.